The T cell receptor (beta chain) under discussion was sequenced for a study of OX40 agonist ivuxolimab in advanced cancers. Here immunoSEQ multiplex PCR was the method, and the copy in TCRdb shows in-frame clones only, minus some. This table has fewer than 85,000 clones, roughly 80% appearing once. Losses at the gene ends were 10 bases for V and 10 bases for J; bases not matched to a gene: 12. Germline CDR1 and CDR2: ENHRY and SYGVKD. The CDR3 spans 13 residues. Whole-study results and caveats: Expanded peripheral T-cell antigen specificity went undetermined.

Turning to this clone: Antigen: not known.

The clonotype originates from an adult with an advanced solid tumor such as melanoma, head and neck, liver or kidney cancer. The chain has TRBV10-3 and TRBJ2-1, with 8 bases identical to TRBD2. The input for sequencing was CD4+ or CD8+ T cells sorted from blood, taken in a trial of the OX40 agonist ivuxolimab. CDR3 in amino acids: CATLGPPGGEQFF. DNA of the CDR3: TGTGCCACCTTGGGGCCACCGGGGGGGGAGCAGTTCTTC.